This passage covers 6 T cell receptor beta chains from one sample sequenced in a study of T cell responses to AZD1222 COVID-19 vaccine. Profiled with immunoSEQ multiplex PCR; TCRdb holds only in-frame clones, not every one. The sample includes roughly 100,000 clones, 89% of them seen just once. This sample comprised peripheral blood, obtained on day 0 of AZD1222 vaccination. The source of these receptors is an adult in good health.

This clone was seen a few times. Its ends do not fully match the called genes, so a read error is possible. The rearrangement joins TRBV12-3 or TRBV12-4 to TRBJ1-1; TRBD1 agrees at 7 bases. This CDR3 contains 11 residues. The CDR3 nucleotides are TGTGCCAGCAGTTTAACAGGGGCAGCGATCTTT. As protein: CASSLTGAAIF.

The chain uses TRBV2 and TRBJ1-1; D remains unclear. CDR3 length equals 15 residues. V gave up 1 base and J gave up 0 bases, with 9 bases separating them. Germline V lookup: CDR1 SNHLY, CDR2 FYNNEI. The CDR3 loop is CASSEERHLNTEAFF. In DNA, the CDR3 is TGTGCCAGCAGTGAAGAGCGACACCTGAACACTGAAGCTTTCTTT.

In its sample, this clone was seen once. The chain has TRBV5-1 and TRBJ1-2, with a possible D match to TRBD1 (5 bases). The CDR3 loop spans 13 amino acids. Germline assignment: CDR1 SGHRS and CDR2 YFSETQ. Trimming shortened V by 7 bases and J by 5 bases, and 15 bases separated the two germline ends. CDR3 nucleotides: TGCGCCAGCGCCGTCGGGGGGACTTATGGCTACACCTTC. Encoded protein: CASAVGGTYGYTF. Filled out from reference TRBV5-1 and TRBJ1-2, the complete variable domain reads KAGVTQTPRYLIKTRGQQVTLSCSPISGHRSVSWYQQTPGQGLQFLFEYFSETQRNKGNFPGRFSGRQFSNSRSEMNVSTLELGDSALYLCASAVGGTYGYTFGSGTRLTVV.

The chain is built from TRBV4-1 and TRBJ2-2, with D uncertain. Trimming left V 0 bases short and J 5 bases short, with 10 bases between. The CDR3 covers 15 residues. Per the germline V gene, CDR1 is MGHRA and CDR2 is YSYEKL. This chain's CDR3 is CASSQEVRTTGELFF. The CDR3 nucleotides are TGCGCCAGCAGCCAAGAGGTCCGGACGACCGGGGAGCTGTTTTTT.

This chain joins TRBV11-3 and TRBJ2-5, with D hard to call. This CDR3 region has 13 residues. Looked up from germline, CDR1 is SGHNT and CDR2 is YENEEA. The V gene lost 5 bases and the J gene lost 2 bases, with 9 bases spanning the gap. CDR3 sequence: CASSPRWQETQYF. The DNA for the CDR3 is TGTGCCAGCAGCCCCCGATGGCAAGAGACCCAGTACTTC.

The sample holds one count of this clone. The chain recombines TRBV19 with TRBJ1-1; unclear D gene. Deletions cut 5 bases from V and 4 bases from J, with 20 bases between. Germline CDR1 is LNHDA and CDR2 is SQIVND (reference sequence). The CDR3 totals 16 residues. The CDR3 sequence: CASSFRPRDEGTEAFF. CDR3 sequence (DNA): TGTGCCAGTAGTTTTCGACCTCGTGACGAGGGCACTGAAGCTTTCTTT.